This note documents a single T cell receptor beta chain sequence. The antigen it recognizes is unknown. No much larger clone is present one base from it, and per-base qualities are unavailable. Reading the germline V gene (reference sequence) gives CDR1 SEHNR and CDR2 FQNEAQ. The CDR3 contains 13 residues, cysteine and phenylalanine counted. The kept DNA is CDR3 alone, 39 bases in frame from the first base. V drops 5 bases and J drops 4 bases, leaving 11 bases in between. This specimen's time point label, per the study, means: baseline before oral tofacitinib. From alopecia areata patients, peripheral blood was collected along with lesional scalp punch biopsies. PBMCs were isolated by density centrifugation and stained for CD3, CD4 and CD8, and CD4+ and CD8+ T cells were sorted on a FACSAria. Library prep was done by the immunoSEQ multiplex PCR assay. RNA was extracted from all samples and reverse transcribed into cDNA as template for TCR sequencing. SuperScript III was used for first-strand cDNA synthesis, primed with a 2:1 mix of oligo-dT and random hexamers. A synthetic immune receptor repertoire was used to assess amplification bias, and residual bias was removed computationally. The study's processing was this. Raw reads were preprocessed to remove errors, and CDR3 was defined by IMGT conventions from the conserved cysteine to phenylalanine. Clonality was computed by normalizing Shannon entropy by log2 of the number of productive unique TCRs and subtracting the result from 1. CD4 or CD8 identity of scalp clones was inferred by cross-referencing scalp TCRbeta sequences with sorted blood CD4 and CD8 repertoires. TCRdb carries this immuneACCESS record with in-frame sequences only. Its versions omit some clonotypes, under half of them owing to an unresolved V gene in the studies checked, with the rest unexplained. V and J calls and clone size are as listed in that table; D and trimming were resolved from the DNA. The sample contains around 130,000 clones, approximately 58% of them found a single time. The biggest ten clones account for 4.5% of the sample.

The data belong to a study of CD8+ T cells in alopecia areata (dated by TCRdb to 2016 to 2019). About the study as a whole: Treated patients were enrolled in an open-label pilot trial of oral tofacitinib, 5 to 10 mg twice daily, for moderate-to-severe alopecia areata. Tofacitinib was administered for 6 to 18 months, and 6 months of follow-up off drug were then conducted to assess delayed response and recurrence. High-throughput TCRbeta sequencing was used to examine T cell clonal expansion in alopecia areata in both the C3H/HeJ mouse model and human patients. Scalp tissue and sorted CD4+ and CD8+ peripheral blood T cells from patchy and totalis/universalis alopecia areata patients and from healthy controls were covered by human TCRbeta sequencing. Patients on tofacitinib were biopsied at baseline and after 4 and 24 weeks of treatment, and several of the patients also had a later scalp biopsy. Scalp clonality was compared across normal scalp (n=4), patchy alopecia areata scalp (n=8), and alopecia totalis/universalis scalp (n=8). RNA came from the PAXgene miRNA kit for fixed scalp, the miRNeasy kit for PBMCs, and the RNeasy kit for mouse skin. TCRbeta CDR3 regions were amplified by immunoSEQ multiplex PCR with 35 Vbeta forward and 13 Jbeta reverse primers. Results and caveats for the whole study, not just this receptor: Compared with mice, TCR sequences shared between patients were less clear, possibly partly because of HLA diversity across the patient population. Compared with normal scalp, lesional scalp, particularly in alopecia totalis/universalis, had higher clonality and more expanded CD8+ clones, which suggests antigenic drive. Unlike mouse skin, which is dominated by gammadelta T cells, normal human skin has resident alphabeta T cells that are also sequenced, and this complicates analysis of the scalp TCR repertoire.

Sequenced material: CD4+ T cells sorted from blood, taken at week 0. The sequence links TRBV7-9 to TRBJ2-5; the D gene could be either TRBD1 or TRBD2, each agreeing at 7 bases. The sequence derives from a human donor with alopecia areata. CDR3 protein: CASSLRGGETQYF. The DNA sequence reads TGTGCCAGCAGCCTCAGGGGGGGAGAGACCCAGTACTTC. Reference TRBV7-9 and TRBJ2-5 genes cover what lies past the CDR3, so the full variable domain is DTGVSQNPRHKITKRGQNVTFRCDPISEHNRLYWYRQTLGQGPEFLTYFQNEAQLEKSRLLSDRFSAERPKGSFSTLEIQRTEQGDSAMYLCASSLRGGETQYFGPGTRLLVL.